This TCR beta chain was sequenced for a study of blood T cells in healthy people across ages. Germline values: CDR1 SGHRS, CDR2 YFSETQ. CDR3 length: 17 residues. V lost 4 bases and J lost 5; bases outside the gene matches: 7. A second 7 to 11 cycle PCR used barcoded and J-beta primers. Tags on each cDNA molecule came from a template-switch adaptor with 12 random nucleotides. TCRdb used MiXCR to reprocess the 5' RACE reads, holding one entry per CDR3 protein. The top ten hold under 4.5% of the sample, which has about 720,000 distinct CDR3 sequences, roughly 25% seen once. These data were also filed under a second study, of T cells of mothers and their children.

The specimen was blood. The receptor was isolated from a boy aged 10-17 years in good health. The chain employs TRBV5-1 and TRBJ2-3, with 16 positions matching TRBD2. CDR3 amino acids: CASSKGTSGRDGDTQYF. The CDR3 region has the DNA TGCGCCAGCAGCAAAGGGACTAGCGGGAGGGACGGAGATACGCAGTATTTT.